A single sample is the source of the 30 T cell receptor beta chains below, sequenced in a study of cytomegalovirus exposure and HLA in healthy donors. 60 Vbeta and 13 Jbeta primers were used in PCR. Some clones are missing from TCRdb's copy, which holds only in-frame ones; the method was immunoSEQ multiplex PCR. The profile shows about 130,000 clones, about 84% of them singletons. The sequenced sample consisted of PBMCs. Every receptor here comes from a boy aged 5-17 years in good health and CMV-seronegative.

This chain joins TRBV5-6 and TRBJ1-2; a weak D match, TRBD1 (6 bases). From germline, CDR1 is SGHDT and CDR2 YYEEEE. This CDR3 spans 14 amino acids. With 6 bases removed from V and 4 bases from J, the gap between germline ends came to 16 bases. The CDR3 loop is CASMTRGAFYGYTF. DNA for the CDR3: TGTGCCAGCATGACTCGGGGGGCTTTCTATGGCTACACCTTC.

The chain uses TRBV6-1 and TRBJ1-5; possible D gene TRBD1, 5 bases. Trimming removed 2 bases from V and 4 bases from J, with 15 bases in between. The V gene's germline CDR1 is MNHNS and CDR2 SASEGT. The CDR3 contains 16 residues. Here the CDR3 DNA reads TGTGCCAGCAGTGAACGATGGAGGGGCCTTAATCAGCCCCAGCATTTT. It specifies CASSERWRGLNQPQHF.

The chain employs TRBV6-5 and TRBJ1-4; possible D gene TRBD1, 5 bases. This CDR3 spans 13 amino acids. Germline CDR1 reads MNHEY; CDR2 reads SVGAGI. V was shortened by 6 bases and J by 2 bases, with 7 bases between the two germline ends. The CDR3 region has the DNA TGTGCCAGCAGGACAGATACTAATGAAAAACTGTTTTTT. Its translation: CASRTDTNEKLFF.

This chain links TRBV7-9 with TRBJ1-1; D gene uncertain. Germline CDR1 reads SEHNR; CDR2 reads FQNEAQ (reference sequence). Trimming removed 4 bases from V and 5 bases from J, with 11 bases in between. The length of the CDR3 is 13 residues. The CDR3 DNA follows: TGTGCCAGCAGCTCCAATAGCGTGACTGAAGCTTTCTTT. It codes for CASSSNSVTEAFF.

CDR3 in amino acids: CASSFFAAYGYTF. The CDR3 nucleotides are TGTGCCAGCAGCTTCTTTGCGGCCTATGGCTACACCTTC. The chain is built from TRBV11-2 and TRBJ1-2; no reliable D call. CDR1 and CDR2 from the germline V gene are SGHAT and FQNNGV. V dropped 3 bases and J dropped 4 bases, with 9 bases sitting between them. The CDR3 runs to 13 residues. The full variable domain, its missing parts supplied by reference TRBV11-2 and TRBJ1-2, is EAGVAQSPRYKIIEKRQSVAFWCNPISGHATLYWYQQILGQGPKLLIQFQNNGVVDDSQLPKDRFSAERLKGVDSTLKIQPAKLEDSAVYLCASSFFAAYGYTFGSGTRLTVV.

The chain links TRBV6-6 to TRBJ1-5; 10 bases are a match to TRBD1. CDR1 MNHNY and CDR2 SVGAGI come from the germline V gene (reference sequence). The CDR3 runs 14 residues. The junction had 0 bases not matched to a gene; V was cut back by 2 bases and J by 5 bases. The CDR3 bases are TGTGCCAGCAGTTACGACAGGGGGCATCAGCCCCAGCATTTT. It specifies CASSYDRGHQPQHF.

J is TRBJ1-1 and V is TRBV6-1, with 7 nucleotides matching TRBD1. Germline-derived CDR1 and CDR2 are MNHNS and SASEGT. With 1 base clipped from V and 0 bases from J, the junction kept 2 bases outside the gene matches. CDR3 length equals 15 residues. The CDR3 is CASSEVTGMNTEAFF. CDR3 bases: TGTGCCAGCAGTGAAGTGACAGGGATGAACACTGAAGCTTTCTTT.

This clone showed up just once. The CDR3 coding sequence is TGCAGCGCGCGGGCTGGCGGGAGTCCCTACAATGAGCAGTTCTTC. Amino acid sequence: CSARAGGSPYNEQFF. V and J are TRBV29-1 and TRBJ2-1; TRBD2 agrees at 7 bases. Looked up from germline, CDR1 is SQVTM and CDR2 is ANQGSEA. After removal of 7 bases from V and 2 bases from J, the junction contained 11 bases not matched to a gene. The CDR3 consists of 15 residues.

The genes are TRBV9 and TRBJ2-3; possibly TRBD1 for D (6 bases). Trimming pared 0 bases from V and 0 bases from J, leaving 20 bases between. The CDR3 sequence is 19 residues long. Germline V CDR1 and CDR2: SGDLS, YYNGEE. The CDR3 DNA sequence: TGTGCCAGCAGCGTAGAGCCCGGGCAGGGGACCGTTAGCACAGATACGCAGTATTTT. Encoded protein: CASSVEPGQGTVSTDTQYF. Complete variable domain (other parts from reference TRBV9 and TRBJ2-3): DSGVTQTPKHLITATGQRVTLRCSPRSGDLSVYWYQQSLDQGLQFLIQYYNGEERAKGNILERFSAQQFPDLHSELNLSSLELGDSALYFCASSVEPGQGTVSTDTQYFGPGTRLTVL.

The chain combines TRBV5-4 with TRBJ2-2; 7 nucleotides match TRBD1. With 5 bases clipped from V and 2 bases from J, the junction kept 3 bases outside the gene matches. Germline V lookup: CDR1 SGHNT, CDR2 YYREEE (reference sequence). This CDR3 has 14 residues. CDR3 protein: CASRRDSNTGELFF. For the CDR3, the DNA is TGTGCCAGCAGACGGGACAGTAACACCGGGGAGCTGTTTTTT.

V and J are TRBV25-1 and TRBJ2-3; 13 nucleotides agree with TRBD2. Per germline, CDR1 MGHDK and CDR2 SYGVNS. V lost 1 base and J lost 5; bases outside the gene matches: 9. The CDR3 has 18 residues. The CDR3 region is CASSESGGLAGRKDTQYF. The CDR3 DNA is TGTGCCAGCAGTGAATCAGGGGGACTAGCGGGAAGGAAAGATACGCAGTATTTT.

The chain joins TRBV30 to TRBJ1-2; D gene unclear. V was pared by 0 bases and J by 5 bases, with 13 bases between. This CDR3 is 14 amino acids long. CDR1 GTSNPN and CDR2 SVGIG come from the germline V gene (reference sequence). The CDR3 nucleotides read TGTGCCTGGAGTGTACAGCCGATTTTTTATGGCTACACCTTC. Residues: CAWSVQPIFYGYTF.

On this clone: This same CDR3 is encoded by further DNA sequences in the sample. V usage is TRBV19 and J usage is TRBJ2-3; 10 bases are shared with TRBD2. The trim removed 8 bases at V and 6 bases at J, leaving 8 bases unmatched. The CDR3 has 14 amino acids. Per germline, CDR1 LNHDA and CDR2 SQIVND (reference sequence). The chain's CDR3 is CASRPSGSTDTQYF. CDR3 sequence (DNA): TGTGCCAGTCGCCCTAGCGGGAGTACGGATACGCAGTATTTT.

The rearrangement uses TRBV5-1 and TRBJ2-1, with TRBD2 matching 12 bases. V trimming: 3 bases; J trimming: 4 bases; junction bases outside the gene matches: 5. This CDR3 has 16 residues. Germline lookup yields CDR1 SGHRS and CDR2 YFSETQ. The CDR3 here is CASSYRLAGAYNEQFF. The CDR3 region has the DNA TGCGCCAGCAGCTACCGACTAGCGGGAGCTTACAATGAGCAGTTCTTC.

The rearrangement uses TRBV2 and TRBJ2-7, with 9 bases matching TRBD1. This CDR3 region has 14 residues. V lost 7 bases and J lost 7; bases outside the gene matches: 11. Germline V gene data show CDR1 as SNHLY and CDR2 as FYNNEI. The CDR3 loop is CASTPGQGVREQYF. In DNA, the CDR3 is TGTGCCAGCACCCCGGGACAGGGAGTCCGAGAGCAGTACTTC.

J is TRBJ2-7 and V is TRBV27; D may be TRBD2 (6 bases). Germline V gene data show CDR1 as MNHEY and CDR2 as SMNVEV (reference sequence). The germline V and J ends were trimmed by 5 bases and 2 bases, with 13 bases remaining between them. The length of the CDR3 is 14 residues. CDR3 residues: CASSRGGGAYEQYF. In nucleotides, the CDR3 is TGTGCCAGCAGTAGGGGAGGCGGTGCCTACGAGCAGTACTTC.

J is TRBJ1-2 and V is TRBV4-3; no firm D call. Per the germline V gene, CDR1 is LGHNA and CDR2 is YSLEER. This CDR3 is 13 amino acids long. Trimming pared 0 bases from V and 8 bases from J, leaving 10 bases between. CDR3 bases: TGCGCCAGCAGCCAAGATAGGCTCAGGGGCTACACCTTC. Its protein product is CASSQDRLRGYTF.

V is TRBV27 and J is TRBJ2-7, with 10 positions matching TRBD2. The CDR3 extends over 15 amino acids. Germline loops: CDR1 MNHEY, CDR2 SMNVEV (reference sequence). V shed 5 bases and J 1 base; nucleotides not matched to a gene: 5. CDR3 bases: TGTGCCAGCAGTACTCTAGCGGGAGCGTCCTACGAGCAGTACTTC. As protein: CASSTLAGASYEQYF.

The CDR3 DNA follows: TGTGCCTGGAGTACTCGAGGAAACACCATATATTTT. Encoded protein: CAWSTRGNTIYF. The chain joins TRBV30 to TRBJ1-3; no definite D call. Trimming left V 2 bases short and J 4 bases short, with 6 bases between. The CDR3 has 12 residues. Germline V gene lookup returns CDR1 GTSNPN and CDR2 SVGIG (reference sequence). The full variable domain, rest sourced from reference TRBV30 and TRBJ1-3, is SQTIHQWPATLVQPVGSPLSLECTVEGTSNPNLYWYRQAAGRGLQLLFYSVGIGQISSEVPQNLSASRPQDRQFILSSKKLLLSDSGFYLCAWSTRGNTIYFGEGSWLTVV.

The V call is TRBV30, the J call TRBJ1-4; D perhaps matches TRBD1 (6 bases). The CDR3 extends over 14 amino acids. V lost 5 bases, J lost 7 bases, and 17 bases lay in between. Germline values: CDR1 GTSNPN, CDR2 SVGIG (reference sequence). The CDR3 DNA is TGTGCCTGGGGGGGCACGGCCCGGCCTGAAAAACTGTTTTTT. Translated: CAWGGTARPEKLFF.

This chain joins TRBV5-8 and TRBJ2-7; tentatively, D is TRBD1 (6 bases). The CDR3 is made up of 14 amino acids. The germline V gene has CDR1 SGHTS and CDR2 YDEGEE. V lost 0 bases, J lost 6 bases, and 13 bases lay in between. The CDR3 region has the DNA TGTGCCAGCAGCTTGGAGGACAGAGGCCTCGAGCAGTACTTC. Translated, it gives CASSLEDRGLEQYF.

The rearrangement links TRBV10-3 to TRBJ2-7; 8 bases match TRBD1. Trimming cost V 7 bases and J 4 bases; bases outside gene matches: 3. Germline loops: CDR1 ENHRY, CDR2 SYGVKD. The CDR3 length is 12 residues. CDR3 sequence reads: CAIKGTGYEQYF. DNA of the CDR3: TGTGCCATCAAGGGGACAGGTTACGAGCAGTACTTC.

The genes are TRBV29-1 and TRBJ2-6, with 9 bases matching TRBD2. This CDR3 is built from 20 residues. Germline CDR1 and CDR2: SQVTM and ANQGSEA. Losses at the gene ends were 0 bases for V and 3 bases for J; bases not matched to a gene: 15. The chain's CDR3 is CSVEDGPAGGSVGGANVLTF. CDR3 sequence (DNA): TGCAGCGTTGAAGACGGTCCAGCGGGAGGTTCGGTGGGTGGGGCCAACGTCCTGACTTTC.

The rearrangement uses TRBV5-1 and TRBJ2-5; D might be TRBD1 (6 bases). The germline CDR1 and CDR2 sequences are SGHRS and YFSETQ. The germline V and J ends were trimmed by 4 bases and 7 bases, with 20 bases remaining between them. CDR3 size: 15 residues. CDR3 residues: CASSPEGVGRGTQYF. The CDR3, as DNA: TGCGCCAGCAGCCCCGAGGGGGTCGGCCGGGGGACCCAGTACTTC.

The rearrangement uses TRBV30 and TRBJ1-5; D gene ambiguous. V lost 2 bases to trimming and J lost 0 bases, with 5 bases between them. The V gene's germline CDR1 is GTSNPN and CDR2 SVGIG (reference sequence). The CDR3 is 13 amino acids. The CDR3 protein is CAWSLSSNQPQHF. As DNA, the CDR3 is TGTGCCTGGAGTCTCAGTAGCAATCAGCCCCAGCATTTT.

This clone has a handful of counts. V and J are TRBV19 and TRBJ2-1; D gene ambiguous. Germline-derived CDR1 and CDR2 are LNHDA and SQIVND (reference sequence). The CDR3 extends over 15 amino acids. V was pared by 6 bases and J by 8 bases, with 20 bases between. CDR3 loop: CASSETALVMHEQFF. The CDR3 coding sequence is TGTGCCAGTAGCGAGACTGCATTAGTGATGCATGAGCAGTTCTTC. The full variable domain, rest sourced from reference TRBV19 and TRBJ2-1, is DGGITQSPKYLFRKEGQNVTLSCEQNLNHDAMYWYRQDPGQGLRLIYYSQIVNDFQKGDIAEGYSVSREKKESFPLTVTSAQKNPTAFYLCASSETALVMHEQFFGPGTRLTVL.

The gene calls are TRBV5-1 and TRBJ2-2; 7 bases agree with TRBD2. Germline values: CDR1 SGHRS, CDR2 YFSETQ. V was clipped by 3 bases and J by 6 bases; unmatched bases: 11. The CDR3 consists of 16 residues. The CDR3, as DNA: TGCGCCAGCAGCTCCCCGGGAGGAGTCTCTTCCGGGGAGCTGTTTTTT. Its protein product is CASSSPGGVSSGELFF.

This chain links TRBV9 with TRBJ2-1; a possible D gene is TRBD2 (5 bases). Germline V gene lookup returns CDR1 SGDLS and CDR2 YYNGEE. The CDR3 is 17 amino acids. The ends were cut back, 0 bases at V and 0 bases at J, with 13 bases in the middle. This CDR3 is CASSVASAGRSYNEQFF. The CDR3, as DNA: TGTGCCAGCAGCGTAGCTTCGGCGGGCCGCTCCTACAATGAGCAGTTCTTC.

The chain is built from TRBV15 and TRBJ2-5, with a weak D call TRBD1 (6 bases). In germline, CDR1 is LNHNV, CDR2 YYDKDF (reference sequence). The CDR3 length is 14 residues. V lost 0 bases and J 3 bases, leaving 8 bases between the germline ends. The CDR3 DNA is TGTGCCACCAGCAGAGATTCAGGGGAAGAGACCCAGTACTTC. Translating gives CATSRDSGEETQYF. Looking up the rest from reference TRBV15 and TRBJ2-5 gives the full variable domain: DAMVIQNPRYQVTQFGKPVTLSCSQTLNHNVMYWYQQKSSQAPKLLFHYYDKDFNNEADTPDNFQSRRPNTSFCFLDIRSPGLGDTAMYLCATSRDSGEETQYFGPGTRLLVL.

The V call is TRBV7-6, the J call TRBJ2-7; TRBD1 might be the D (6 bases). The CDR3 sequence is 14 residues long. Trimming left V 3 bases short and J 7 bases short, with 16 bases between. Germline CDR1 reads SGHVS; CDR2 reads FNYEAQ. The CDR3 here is CASSLYSVRGEQYF. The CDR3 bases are TGTGCCAGCAGCTTGTACTCCGTCAGGGGTGAGCAGTACTTC.